These 6 T cell receptor beta chains originate from one sample sequenced in a study of blood T cell repertoires in COVID-19 (dated by TCRdb to about 2020). To prepare the library, the immunoSEQ multiplex PCR assay was applied. Here the immuneACCESS table is served through TCRdb, limited to in-frame sequences with V and J called. Missing clones are a known gap in these copies; in checked studies unresolved V genes cover under half, and the rest lacks a known reason. The sample table contains under 500,000 clones; only one count was recorded for around 90% of them. About 2.1% of the sample comes from the top ten. Sequencing was carried out using PBMCs or T cells enriched from blood (not recorded which). The receptors were sampled from a young woman with acute COVID-19.

The chain couples TRBV7-9 to TRBJ2-5, with 9 bases identical to TRBD1. The ends lost 1 base at V and 4 bases at J; junction bases unmatched: 4. Per germline, CDR1 SEHNR and CDR2 FQNEAQ (reference sequence). The CDR3 loop spans 15 amino acids. The chain's CDR3 is CASSLVGDRAETQYF. CDR3 DNA: TGTGCCAGCAGCTTAGTGGGGGACAGGGCAGAGACCCAGTACTTC.

The chain links TRBV7-9 to TRBJ1-5; no definite D call. With 6 bases removed from V and 3 bases from J, the gap between germline ends came to 9 bases. Germline V lookup: CDR1 SEHNR, CDR2 FQNEAQ (reference sequence). The CDR3 runs 13 residues. The CDR3 loop is CASSRDTNQPQHF. The CDR3 DNA follows: TGTGCCAGCAGTCGCGACACCAATCAGCCCCAGCATTTT.

This sequence joins TRBV18 and TRBJ1-6; 7 bases line up with TRBD1. The germline gives CDR1 KGHSH, CDR2 LQKENI. The V segment lost 3 bases and the J segment 10 bases; nucleotides outside the gene matches: 6. This CDR3 is 14 amino acids long. In DNA form, the CDR3 reads TGTGCCAGCTCACCTGTAAGGGGGCACTCACCCCTCCACTTT. As protein: CASSPVRGHSPLHF.

The V and J genes are TRBV7-6 and TRBJ2-1; 9 bases agree with TRBD1. Germline CDR1 is SGHVS and CDR2 is FNYEAQ. The CDR3 is 16 residues long. V was pared by 5 bases and J by 6 bases, with 11 bases of the junction left unmatched. The CDR3 reads CASSALTGGAGNEQFF. CDR3 sequence (DNA): TGTGCCAGCAGCGCCTTAACAGGGGGCGCCGGCAATGAGCAGTTCTTC.

This sequence joins TRBV12-5 and TRBJ2-7; D unresolved. Germline loops: CDR1 LGHNT, CDR2 FRNRAP. This CDR3 spans 12 amino acids. The V and J ends lost 5 bases and 2 bases respectively, with 7 bases between them. The CDR3 loop reads CASGTTPYEQYF. CDR3 sequence (DNA): TGTGCTAGTGGTACGACACCCTACGAGCAGTACTTC.

The V and J genes are TRBV7-3 and TRBJ2-3; TRBD2 agrees at 13 bases. The CDR3 totals 15 residues. CDR1 SGHTA and CDR2 FQGTGA come from the germline V gene. Unmatched junction bases numbered 2, after V lost 5 bases and J lost 3 bases. Here the CDR3 DNA reads TGTGCCAGCAGCGCGGGACTAGCGGGGACAGATACGCAGTATTTT. It codes for CASSAGLAGTDTQYF. Supplemented by reference TRBV7-3 and TRBJ2-3, the full variable domain reads GAGVSQTPSNKVTEKGKYVELRCDPISGHTALYWYRQSLGQGPEFLIYFQGTGAADDSGLPNDRFFAVRPEGSVSTLKIQRTERGDSAVYLCASSAGLAGTDTQYFGPGTRLTVL.